This T cell receptor beta chain was sequenced for a study of cytomegalovirus exposure and HLA in healthy donors. The length of the CDR3 is 13 residues. V lost 0 bases and J lost 3, with 5 bases in between. The germline CDR1 and CDR2 sequences are LNHDA and SQIVND (reference sequence). Study-wide results and caveats: Cytomegalovirus status was reportedly diagnosed by the classifier with high specificity and sensitivity. In a later analysis, first-cohort TCR clusters were found to tend to co-occur in the approximately 110 validation repertoires.

Generated by immunoSEQ multiplex PCR, the TCRdb table keeps only in-frame clones and is missing some. The sample has over 120,000 clones; over 80% are singletons. A remark on this clone: Its antigen is as yet unknown.

The sequence derives from a man younger than 30 in good health and CMV-seropositive. The chain combines TRBV19 with TRBJ1-1; D ambiguous. The sequenced material came from PBMCs. As DNA, the CDR3 is TGTGCCAGTAGTATAGACCGGGACACTGAAGCTTTCTTT. This encodes CASSIDRDTEAFF.